This note documents a single T cell receptor beta chain sequence. In the study's own analysis: Amplifying reference gene primers gave estimates of nucleated cell counts. Sequenced by immunoSEQ multiplex PCR; TCRdb stores in-frame clones only, minus some. For V, J and clone size, that table is used; D and trimming come from the DNA. The table shows about 190,000 clones, with about four fifths occurring only once. The entry originates in a study of blood T cell repertoires in COVID-19. Across the whole study: COVID-19 samples, acute and convalescent, were from the United States, Italy and Spain.

Germline-derived CDR1 and CDR2 are SNHLY and FYNNEI. The CDR3 is 17 residues long. V was pared by 3 bases and J by 8 bases, with 20 bases between. This TCR derives from a woman in her 40s with acute or convalescent COVID-19. Material: peripheral blood. V and J are TRBV2 and TRBJ1-6, with D perhaps matching TRBD1 (6 bases). The CDR3 loop is CASSDLGTSRIYSPLHF. Written as DNA, the CDR3 is TGTGCCAGCAGTGACTTGGGGACATCGAGAATTTATTCACCCCTCCACTTT.